Each of the 10 T cell receptor beta chains below was sequenced from the same sample in a study of shared clonotypes between healthy human individuals. The method was immunoSEQ multiplex PCR; TCRdb's version includes in-frame clones alone and lacks a portion of them. The repertoire has some 2,000,000 clones, over 85% of them found once; the top ten carry more than 0.1%. Sequencing was done on a sample of naive CD4+ T cells sorted from blood. Documented subset: CD45RA+ positively selected. The source of these receptors is a man younger than 35 in good health.

The chain employs TRBV2 and TRBJ2-3; D is possibly TRBD1 or TRBD2 (6 bases each). Germline-derived CDR1 and CDR2 are SNHLY and FYNNEI. This CDR3 spans 12 amino acids. In nucleotides, the CDR3 is TGTGCAGGGGGAGGTGGCACAGATACGCAGTATTTT. This encodes CAGGGGTDTQYF.

The V gene is TRBV9, the J gene TRBJ1-5; D uncertain. V was cut by 0 bases and J by 9 bases, with 13 bases left in between. Germline-derived CDR1 and CDR2 are SGDLS and YYNGEE. The length of the CDR3 is 14 residues. The CDR3 DNA reads as TGTGCCAGCAGCGTAGAGGCAGGTGGGTCGCCCCAGCATTTT. Translated, it gives CASSVEAGGSPQHF.

The rearrangement joins TRBV2 to TRBJ2-2; 7 bases line up with TRBD1. The ends lost 5 bases at V and 6 bases at J; junction bases unmatched: 3. The germline V gene has CDR1 SNHLY and CDR2 FYNNEI. This CDR3 comprises 13 residues. The CDR3 DNA follows: TGTGCCAGCAGTCTCACAGGGGCCGGGGAGCTGTTTTTT. Its translation is CASSLTGAGELFF. Together with reference TRBV2 and TRBJ2-2, the CDR3 gives the full variable domain: EPEVTQTPSHQVTQMGQEVILRCVPISNHLYFYWYRQILGQKVEFLVSFYNNEISEKSEIFDDQFSVERPDGSNFTLKIRSTKLEDSAMYFCASSLTGAGELFFGEGSRLTVL.

This sequence joins TRBV2 and TRBJ2-5; perhaps TRBD1 as D (6 bases). Trimming cost V 11 bases and J 2 bases, with 9 bases left between them. Per the germline V gene, CDR1 is SNHLY and CDR2 is FYNNEI. The CDR3 has 11 amino acids. The CDR3 here is CAGGTQETQYF. DNA of the CDR3: TGTGCCGGGGGCACACAAGAGACCCAGTACTTC.

V gene TRBV18 combines with J gene TRBJ2-5; no definite D call. The germline gives CDR1 KGHSH, CDR2 LQKENI. Trimming took 2 bases from V and 5 from J, leaving 9 bases between them. The CDR3 consists of 13 residues. The CDR3 DNA sequence: TGTGCCAGCTCACCATTGCAGAGGGAGACCCAGTACTTC. Translating it yields CASSPLQRETQYF.

The chain employs TRBV6-5 and TRBJ1-3, with D unresolved. CDR1 MNHEY and CDR2 SVGAGI come from the germline V gene. Trimming pared 0 bases from V and 4 bases from J, leaving 13 bases between. The CDR3 totals 16 residues. CDR3 loop: CASSYSSPELGNTIYF. CDR3 nucleotides: TGTGCCAGCAGTTACTCGAGCCCGGAGCTCGGAAACACCATATATTTT.

To note about this clone: The same CDR3 arises from other DNA sequences in this sample as well. CDR3 nucleotides: TGCGCCAGCAGCCCCGGGGGCTCGGGTAATCAGCCCCAGCATTTT. Its protein product is CASSPGGSGNQPQHF. The chain uses TRBV5-1 and TRBJ1-5, with D perhaps matching TRBD1 (6 bases). CDR3 length: 15 residues. V lost 4 bases and J lost 4, with 15 bases in between. The V gene's germline CDR1 is SGHRS and CDR2 YFSETQ.

The V call is TRBV7-9, the J call TRBJ2-7; D not resolved. The V end lost 1 base, the J end lost 3 bases, and 10 bases lay between the germline ends. The CDR3 is made up of 14 amino acids. Germline V gene sequence: CDR1 SEHNR, CDR2 FQNEAQ (reference sequence). The CDR3 DNA reads TGTGCCAGCAGCTTAGTGGTGCCTAGCTACGAGCAGTACTTC. Translated, it gives CASSLVVPSYEQYF.

The J gene is TRBJ2-5, the V gene TRBV18, with TRBD1 identical over 8 bases. V lost 1 base, J lost 5 bases, and 6 bases stayed unmatched. Germline-derived CDR1 and CDR2 are KGHSH and LQKENI. CDR3 length equals 15 residues. CDR3 DNA sequence: TGTGCCAGCTCACCACTCTCAGGGGGCTTCGAGACCCAGTACTTC. Translating gives CASSPLSGGFETQYF. The whole variable domain, remainder taken from reference TRBV18 and TRBJ2-5, is NAGVMQNPRHLVRRRGQEARLRCSPMKGHSHVYWYRQLPEEGLKFMVYLQKENIIDESGMPKERFSAEFPKEGPSILRIQQVVRGDSAAYFCASSPLSGGFETQYFGPGTRLLVL.

The chain joins TRBV10-2 to TRBJ2-3; 9 nucleotides align to TRBD2. The CDR3 spans 14 residues. Trimming took 6 bases from V and 6 from J; bases not matched to a gene: 7. Germline V lookup: CDR1 WSHSY, CDR2 SAAADI. The CDR3 bases are TGCGCCAGCAGGGCTAGCGGGGTCGGGGATACGCAGTATTTT. Residues: CASRASGVGDTQYF.